This T cell receptor (beta chain) was identified during a study of cytomegalovirus exposure and HLA in healthy donors. In the PCR, 60 Vbeta and 13 Jbeta primers were used. The repertoire was sequenced with immunoSEQ multiplex PCR; TCRdb's copy has only in-frame clones and lacks some. Among 50,000 to 70,000 clones listed, roughly 77% were seen once. Germline assignment: CDR1 MDHEN and CDR2 SYDVKM. V lost 1 base and J lost 3; bases outside the gene matches: 11. The CDR3 consists of 18 residues. The TCR sequence derives from a female donor in good health and CMV-seronegative. V and J are TRBV28 and TRBJ2-2; 7 positions agree with TRBD1. The sequencing sample was made of PBMCs. The CDR3 loop is CASSLSDDRVSHTGELFF. CDR3 nucleotides: TGTGCCAGCAGTTTATCCGATGACAGGGTGAGTCACACCGGGGAGCTGTTTTTT.